This entry lists 10 T cell receptor beta chains sequenced from one sample in a study of T cells in Graves' hyperthyroidism and ophthalmopathy (dated by TCRdb to the late 2010s). Libraries were constructed by multiplex PCR. This sample was sequenced with an Illumina HiSeq 2000. Amplification of TCR beta CDR3 regions was carried out from RNA transcripts. A first-round RT-PCR of the TCR CDR3 used the HTBI primer set with the Qiagen OneStep RT-PCR kit. The public reads were quality trimmed at Q25 with fastp and then assembled into clones with MiXCR by TCRdb, keeping productive beta chains. Entries that share a CDR3 protein sequence are merged under the most common genes and DNA. This sample comprises some 400,000 distinct CDR3 sequences, roughly 13% of them detected only once. The ten largest clones add up to around 21% of the sample. The sample taken for sequencing was blood. These receptors all come from a man aged 30 to 45 with Graves' hyperthyroidism that later progressed to Graves' ophthalmopathy.

This chain joins TRBV29-1 and TRBJ2-1; no clear D. CDR1 is SQVTM and CDR2 is ANQGSEA in the germline V gene. The CDR3 spans 12 residues. The V and J ends lost 3 bases and 0 bases respectively, with 3 bases between them. The CDR3 sequence: CSVDPSYNEQFF. CDR3 in DNA: TGCAGCGTTGACCCCTCCTACAATGAGCAGTTCTTC.

The chain is built from TRBV14 and TRBJ1-3; no firm D call. This CDR3 is built from 15 residues. Trimming shortened V by 4 bases and J by 0 bases, and 10 bases separated the two germline ends. Germline V lookup: CDR1 SGHDN, CDR2 FVKESK. DNA of the CDR3: TGTGCCAGCAGCCGTTCCGGCGTCTCTGGAAACACCATATATTTT. Amino acid sequence: CASSRSGVSGNTIYF.

The chain couples TRBV5-1 to TRBJ2-1; TRBD2 matches at 13 bases. Germline CDR1 SGHRS, CDR2 YFSETQ. V shed 3 bases and J 8 bases; nucleotides not matched to a gene: 5. The length of the CDR3 is 15 residues. In DNA, the CDR3 is TGCGCCAGCAGCTCGGGACTAGCGGGGTTCGATGAGCAGTTCTTC. Protein sequence: CASSSGLAGFDEQFF.

This clonotype was detected many times. The rearrangement uses TRBV7-9 and TRBJ2-7, with TRBD2 identical over 8 bases. Germline V gives CDR1 SEHNR, CDR2 FQNEAQ (reference sequence). The CDR3 is 13 residues long. The junction had 6 bases not matched to a gene; V was cut back by 2 bases and J by 9 bases. The CDR3 DNA is TGTGCCAGCAGCTTACGGGGACTAGATGGGCAGTACTTC. As protein: CASSLRGLDGQYF.

This clonotype was counted at least ten times. The chain is built from TRBV6-1 and TRBJ2-7; maybe TRBD2 (5 bases). CDR3 length: 16 amino acids. Germline V gene lookup returns CDR1 MNHNS and CDR2 SASEGT. V was shortened by 7 bases and J by 1 base, with 20 bases between the two germline ends. Here the CDR3 DNA reads TGTGCCAGCATCAGCGGAGACCCTTTGACATCCTACGAGCAGTACTTC. Its protein is CASISGDPLTSYEQYF.

The chain employs TRBV19 and TRBJ1-4, with 10 bases fitting TRBD1. The length of the CDR3 is 13 residues. V dropped 9 bases and J dropped 7; count of bases not matched to a gene: 5. Germline V lookup: CDR1 LNHDA, CDR2 SQIVND (reference sequence). Here the CDR3 reads CASGQGDGEKLFF. In DNA, the CDR3 is TGTGCCAGCGGACAGGGGGACGGTGAAAAACTGTTTTTT. The whole variable domain, filled in from reference TRBV19 and TRBJ1-4, reads DGGITQSPKYLFRKEGQNVTLSCEQNLNHDAMYWYRQDPGQGLRLIYYSQIVNDFQKGDIAEGYSVSREKKESFPLTVTSAQKNPTAFYLCASGQGDGEKLFFGSGTQLSVL.

V and J are TRBV19 and TRBJ1-5, with D possibly matching TRBD1 (6 bases). Germline CDR1 LNHDA, CDR2 SQIVND (reference sequence). Between the trimmed V and J ends, which lost 5 bases and 2 bases, there was a span of 19 bases. The CDR3 is 17 amino acids. This chain's CDR3 is CASSPLRGGTGNQPQHF. DNA of the CDR3: TGTGCCAGTAGTCCACTCAGAGGGGGAACGGGCAATCAGCCCCAGCATTTT.

This clonotype was seen a handful of times. Since no conserved phenylalanine or tryptophan closes the CDR3, a read error is the likely cause. The chain uses TRBV3-1 and TRBJ2-3; D ambiguous. Between the trimmed V and J ends, which lost 4 bases and 2 bases, there was a span of 13 bases. The CDR3 is 15 residues long. Per the germline V gene, CDR1 is LGHDT and CDR2 is YNNKEL (reference sequence). In DNA, the CDR3 is TGTGCCAGCAGCCGCGGACCAAAGACCACAGATACGCAGTATATT. Translated: CASSRGPKTTDTQYI.

This clonotype was counted many times. V and J are TRBV6-1 and TRBJ1-2; possibly TRBD1 for D (6 bases). In germline, CDR1 is MNHNS, CDR2 SASEGT. The CDR3 length is 14 residues. The V gene lost 5 bases and the J gene lost 8 bases, with 18 bases spanning the gap. The CDR3 loop reads CASSRQGSYEGYTF. The CDR3 nucleotides are TGTGCCAGCAGTAGGCAGGGGAGCTATGAAGGCTACACCTTC.

J is TRBJ1-4 and V is TRBV19, with D possibly TRBD1 on 6 matching bases. CDR1 and CDR2 (germline): LNHDA, SQIVND (reference sequence). Trimming removed 7 bases at V and 7 bases at J, with 16 bases between. This CDR3 comprises 14 residues. CDR3 nucleotide sequence: TGTGCCAGTACCCCCGACAGGAGACCTGAAAAACTGTTTTTT. Its protein is CASTPDRRPEKLFF.